These 2 T cell receptor beta chains originate from one sample sequenced in a study of T cell responses to AZD1222 COVID-19 vaccine (dated by TCRdb to about 2021). This specimen's time point label, interpreted: about 28 days (+/-7) after the second vaccine dose. Libraries were built with the immunoSEQ multiplex PCR assay. TCRdb limited this immuneACCESS table to in-frame rearrangements with V and J called. A share of clones is missing; checked studies link under half to unresolved V genes, and the rest is unexplained. The table for this sample lists approximately 120,000 clones; 88% of them were counted only once. The biggest ten clones account for around 5% of the sample. The material sequenced was peripheral blood, taken 28 days after the second AZD1222 dose. Source of these receptors: an adult who received the AZD1222 COVID-19 vaccine.

The V call is TRBV16, the J call TRBJ2-2; D not resolved. CDR1 and CDR2 (germline): KGHSY, FQNENV. The length of the CDR3 is 16 residues. V was shortened by 5 bases and J by 0 bases, with 13 bases between the two germline ends. CDR3 sequence (DNA): TGTGCCAGCAGCTCACCTCTAGTGGCGAACACCGGGGAGCTGTTTTTT. It yields the protein CASSSPLVANTGELFF.

Only one count was recorded for this clone. This rearrangement joins TRBV7-2 to TRBJ2-3, with unresolved D. Germline-derived CDR1 and CDR2 are SGHTA and FQGNSA. With 5 bases removed from V and 4 bases from J, the gap between germline ends came to 10 bases. The CDR3 has 13 amino acids. This chain's CDR3 is CASSLLRADTQYF. The CDR3 coding sequence is TGTGCCAGCAGCCTTCTTAGAGCAGATACGCAGTATTTT.